This passage covers 21 T cell receptor beta chains from one sample sequenced in a study of blood T cell repertoires in COVID-19. Using immunoSEQ multiplex PCR, the repertoire was profiled, and TCRdb retains in-frame clones only, with some absent. The sample has about 380,000 clones; over 75% are singletons. The source material was PBMCs or T cells enriched from blood (not recorded which). Every receptor here comes from a woman aged 25 to 39 who had recovered from COVID-19.

J is TRBJ1-1 and V is TRBV5-4; D remains unclear. Trimming stripped 4 bases from V and 4 bases from J, with 11 bases between. Germline CDR1 SGHNT, CDR2 YYREEE (reference sequence). CDR3 length: 13 residues. The CDR3 protein is CASSPGGSTEAFF. In DNA, the CDR3 is TGTGCCAGCAGCCCAGGAGGGAGCACTGAAGCTTTCTTT. Full variable domain (outside the CDR3, taken from reference TRBV5-4 and TRBJ1-1): ETGVTQSPTHLIKTRGQQVTLRCSSQSGHNTVSWYQQALGQGPQFIFQYYREEENGRGNFPPRFSGLQFPNYSSELNVNALELDDSALYLCASSPGGSTEAFFGQGTRLTVV.

The rearrangement links TRBV2 to TRBJ1-2, with 8 bases lining up with TRBD1. The CDR3 spans 15 residues. CDR1 is SNHLY, CDR2 FYNNEI, per germline. V was clipped by 7 bases and J by 5 bases; unmatched bases: 12. The CDR3 spells CASTPIPGGKYGYTF. Here the CDR3 DNA reads TGTGCCAGCACCCCAATTCCAGGGGGCAAATATGGCTACACCTTC.

The table lists this clone with a count of one. Other DNA sequences within the sample encode an identical CDR3. The rearrangement joins TRBV7-2 to TRBJ2-7; no reliable D call. Trimming shortened V by 2 bases and J by 4 bases, and 3 bases separated the two germline ends. This CDR3 is 11 amino acids long. Germline assignment: CDR1 SGHTA and CDR2 FQGNSA. The CDR3 here is CASSLYYEQYF. DNA for the CDR3: TGTGCCAGCAGCTTATATTACGAGCAGTACTTC.

The chain recombines TRBV6-5 with TRBJ2-7, with D tentatively TRBD2 (6 bases). This CDR3 is built from 14 residues. CDR1 MNHEY and CDR2 SVGAGI come from the germline V gene. CDR3 residues: CATGVGRFSYEQYF. The CDR3 coding sequence is TGTGCTACGGGGGTTGGTCGTTTCTCCTACGAGCAGTACTTC.

The chain has TRBV5-1 and TRBJ2-7; possibly TRBD2 for D (6 bases). The V gene's germline CDR1 is SGHRS and CDR2 YFSETQ. The CDR3 is 14 amino acids. V was trimmed by 4 bases and J by 0 bases, leaving 11 bases between them. The CDR3 region is CASSPDGSSYEQYF. The DNA of the CDR3 is TGCGCCAGCAGCCCGGACGGGAGCTCCTACGAGCAGTACTTC.

V and J are TRBV27 and TRBJ1-1; 7 nucleotides line up with TRBD1. This CDR3 contains 12 residues. V lost 5 bases and J lost 8; bases outside the gene matches: 5. Germline V gene lookup returns CDR1 MNHEY and CDR2 SMNVEV (reference sequence). Here the CDR3 reads CASSPGTEEAFF. The DNA for the CDR3 is TGTGCCAGCAGTCCCGGGACAGAAGAAGCTTTCTTT.

This rearrangement joins TRBV7-8 to TRBJ2-1; tentative D call: TRBD2 (6 bases). Germline assignment: CDR1 SGHVS and CDR2 FQNEAQ. The CDR3 runs 15 residues. Deletions cut 0 bases from V and 10 bases from J, with 16 bases between. Here the CDR3 reads CASSLARRGSEEQFF. The CDR3 DNA is TGTGCCAGCAGCTTAGCGCGGCGGGGCTCGGAGGAGCAGTTCTTC.

The V and J genes are TRBV19 and TRBJ2-1; 8 bases align to TRBD2. Per germline, CDR1 LNHDA and CDR2 SQIVND (reference sequence). V lost 8 bases to trimming and J lost 3 bases; unmatched junction nucleotides: 0. The CDR3 covers 12 residues. CDR3 protein: CASRGGYNEQFF. The DNA of the CDR3 is TGTGCCAGTCGGGGGGGCTACAATGAGCAGTTCTTC.

J is TRBJ2-3 and V is TRBV7-3, with 7 nucleotides matching TRBD2. Trimming cost V 2 bases and J 9 bases; bases outside gene matches: 8. In germline, CDR1 is SGHTA, CDR2 FQGTGA. The CDR3 consists of 14 residues. The CDR3 bases are TGTGCCAGCAGCTTAGATGGAGCCGGGGGGACGCAGTATTTT. The encoded protein is CASSLDGAGGTQYF.

This clone was picked up one time. V gene TRBV28 combines with J gene TRBJ1-3; possibly TRBD1 for D (5 bases). V lost 2 bases to trimming and J lost 4 bases, with 9 bases between them. The CDR3 is made up of 14 amino acids. Germline V gene data show CDR1 as MDHEN and CDR2 as SYDVKM. The CDR3 DNA reads TGTGCCAGCAGTTTAGGGGGGTCCGGAAACACCATATATTTT. Protein product: CASSLGGSGNTIYF.

In its sample, this clone was seen a few times. This chain joins TRBV5-1 and TRBJ2-7; 7 nucleotides align to TRBD1. Germline lookup yields CDR1 SGHRS and CDR2 YFSETQ. CDR3 length: 13 residues. The trim removed 4 bases at V and 3 bases at J, leaving 4 bases unmatched. The DNA of the CDR3 is TGCGCCAGCAGCCGGGACAGCCGCTACGAGCAGTACTTC. As protein: CASSRDSRYEQYF.

The chain links TRBV5-1 to TRBJ2-7, with D perhaps TRBD1 (5 bases). Per the germline V gene, CDR1 is SGHRS and CDR2 is YFSETQ. Trimming removed 4 bases at V and 3 bases at J, with 17 bases between. The CDR3 extends over 15 amino acids. CDR3 region: CASSPDVDSIYEQYF. The CDR3 nucleotides read TGCGCCAGCAGCCCGGATGTCGACAGTATCTACGAGCAGTACTTC. The full variable domain, with the rest looked up from reference TRBV5-1 and TRBJ2-7, is KAGVTQTPRYLIKTRGQQVTLSCSPISGHRSVSWYQQTPGQGLQFLFEYFSETQRNKGNFPGRFSGRQFSNSRSEMNVSTLELGDSALYLCASSPDVDSIYEQYFGPGTRLTVT.

V is TRBV5-1 and J is TRBJ1-2; possibly TRBD1 for D (6 bases). V shed 4 bases and J shed 2 bases, with 21 bases lying between them. The CDR3 has 17 residues. Germline V gives CDR1 SGHRS, CDR2 YFSETQ. In nucleotides, the CDR3 is TGCGCCAGCAGCCCGGTCTTTAGGACAGATCGGAACTATGGCTACACCTTC. Translating it yields CASSPVFRTDRNYGYTF.

This clone was seen a handful of times. The genes are TRBV29-1 and TRBJ2-3; TRBD2 might be the D (5 bases). This CDR3 comprises 12 residues. The germline gives CDR1 SQVTM, CDR2 ANQGSEA. Trimming took 6 bases from V and 1 from J, leaving 8 bases between them. CDR3 amino acids: CSVAEGTDTQYF. In DNA form, the CDR3 reads TGCAGCGTCGCGGAGGGCACAGATACGCAGTATTTT.

The chain has TRBV18 and TRBJ1-3, with D unclear. With 2 bases removed from V and 0 bases from J, the gap between germline ends came to 11 bases. The CDR3 sequence is 16 residues long. Germline CDR1 reads KGHSH; CDR2 reads LQKENI. CDR3 nucleotide sequence: TGTGCCAGCTCACCAAGTCTGAGTAACTCTGGAAACACCATATATTTT. This encodes CASSPSLSNSGNTIYF. Combining the CDR3 with reference TRBV18 and TRBJ1-3 gives the whole variable domain NAGVMQNPRHLVRRRGQEARLRCSPMKGHSHVYWYRQLPEEGLKFMVYLQKENIIDESGMPKERFSAEFPKEGPSILRIQQVVRGDSAAYFCASSPSLSNSGNTIYFGEGSWLTVV.

The chain recombines TRBV5-5 with TRBJ2-7, with TRBD2 matching 10 bases. This CDR3 is 16 amino acids long. The V gene end was trimmed by 6 bases and the J gene end by 4 bases; junction bases not matched to a gene: 13. Germline lookup yields CDR1 SGHKS and CDR2 YYEKEE (reference sequence). CDR3 in DNA: TGTGCCAGCACCGCGGGGCCGAGCGGGAGGGGATACGAGCAGTACTTC. This encodes CASTAGPSGRGYEQYF.

V gene TRBV11-3 combines with J gene TRBJ2-3, with TRBD1 matching over 8 bases. The junction had 6 bases not matched to a gene; V was cut back by 5 bases and J by 8 bases. This CDR3 region has 13 residues. The germline V gene has CDR1 SGHNT and CDR2 YENEEA. DNA of the CDR3: TGTGCCAGCAGCGGGGCAGGGGGCGGTACGCAGTATTTT. It yields the protein CASSGAGGGTQYF.

The chain employs TRBV2 and TRBJ2-2; 9 bases align to TRBD2. Trimming removed 5 bases from V and 0 bases from J; junction bases left unmatched: 13. Germline V gene sequence: CDR1 SNHLY, CDR2 FYNNEI. This CDR3 has 19 residues. The CDR3 DNA sequence: TGTGCCAGCAGTCAACCCCCTAGACTAGCGGTCGCGAACACCGGGGAGCTGTTTTTT. Residues: CASSQPPRLAVANTGELFF.

The chain employs TRBV19 and TRBJ2-5, with TRBD1 identical over 9 bases. Germline V gene data show CDR1 as LNHDA and CDR2 as SQIVND (reference sequence). There are 15 residues in the CDR3. V shed 4 bases and J 5 bases; nucleotides not matched to a gene: 8. The CDR3 region is CASSTTGGAGETQYF. CDR3 DNA: TGTGCCAGTAGTACCACAGGGGGCGCTGGGGAGACCCAGTACTTC.

This clone was found once. The V call is TRBV15, the J call TRBJ2-1; D remains unclear. Germline V gene lookup returns CDR1 LNHNV and CDR2 YYDKDF (reference sequence). The CDR3 spans 15 residues. V shed 4 bases and J shed 0 bases, with 10 bases lying between them. This CDR3 is CATSIQKISYNEQFF. CDR3 DNA sequence: TGTGCCACCAGCATTCAGAAAATCTCCTACAATGAGCAGTTCTTC.

This clone was observed a single time. This chain connects TRBV7-5 to TRBJ1-5. TRBV7-5 counts as a pseudogene. The CDR3 covers 17 residues. CDR3 residues: CARSLGFAGNGNQPQHF. CDR3 DNA: TGTGCCAGAAGCTTAGGTTTCGCGGGGAACGGAAATCAGCCCCAGCATTTT.